These 10 T cell receptor beta chains came from one sample sequenced in a study of cytomegalovirus exposure and HLA in healthy donors. PCR employed 60 Vbeta and 13 Jbeta primers. Data came from immunoSEQ multiplex PCR; TCRdb stores just in-frame clones and leaves some out. Of roughly 250,000 clones in the sample, roughly 86% were seen once. The specimen was PBMCs. The receptors here all came from a woman between 40 and 55 years old in good health and CMV-seropositive.

CDR3 in amino acids: CASSLVAGYGDEQFF. The CDR3 bases are TGTGCCAGCAGCTTGGTGGCGGGGTACGGCGATGAGCAGTTCTTC. The rearrangement links TRBV5-6 to TRBJ2-1; D perhaps matches TRBD2 (6 bases). Germline values: CDR1 SGHDT, CDR2 YYEEEE. The CDR3 runs 15 residues. V was pared by 0 bases and J by 8 bases, with 15 bases between.

CDR3 coding DNA: TGTGCCAGCAGTTACAAAGGCAGGGAAGAGACCCAGTACTTC. Translated: CASSYKGREETQYF. This chain connects TRBV6-5 to TRBJ2-5; a weak D match, TRBD1 (5 bases). The ends were cut back, 2 bases at V and 3 bases at J, with 10 bases in the middle. Germline CDR1 MNHEY, CDR2 SVGAGI. The CDR3 totals 14 residues.

This chain uses TRBV5-5 with TRBJ2-7; tentative D call: TRBD2 (6 bases). The CDR3 extends over 17 amino acids. V was shortened by 0 bases and J by 2 bases, with 18 bases between the two germline ends. Looked up from germline, CDR1 is SGHKS and CDR2 is YYEKEE (reference sequence). CDR3: CASSLAPVGEAPYEQYF. CDR3 nucleotide sequence: TGTGCCAGCAGCTTGGCCCCGGTGGGGGAGGCCCCCTACGAGCAGTACTTC.

The sample holds a few counts of this clone. This chain joins TRBV28 and TRBJ2-1, with 9 bases aligning to TRBD2. The CDR3 loop spans 13 amino acids. V lost 9 bases to trimming and J lost 9 bases; unmatched junction nucleotides: 9. Looked up from germline, CDR1 is MDHEN and CDR2 is SYDVKM. The DNA of the CDR3 is TGTGCCAGTCGACTAGCGGCCCCCGGTGAGCAGTTCTTC. This encodes CASRLAAPGEQFF.

The V gene is TRBV19, the J gene TRBJ2-1; D possibly corresponds to TRBD2 (6 bases). The germline V gene encodes CDR1 LNHDA and CDR2 SQIVND (reference sequence). CDR3 length: 13 amino acids. V was trimmed by 7 bases and J by 5 bases, leaving 12 bases between them. CDR3 region: CASKLEGNNEQFF. For the CDR3, the DNA is TGTGCCAGTAAGTTGGAGGGCAACAATGAGCAGTTCTTC.

The rearrangement links TRBV7-2 to TRBJ2-7, with TRBD2 matching over 7 bases. Germline lookup yields CDR1 SGHTA and CDR2 FQGNSA. V dropped 1 base and J dropped 0; count of bases not matched to a gene: 6. The length of the CDR3 is 16 residues. CDR3 nucleotides: TGTGCCAGCAGCTTAGGAATCAGCGGGAACTCCTACGAGCAGTACTTC. It is translated as CASSLGISGNSYEQYF.

V usage is TRBV29-1 and J usage is TRBJ2-7, with 10 bases that match TRBD2. The V segment lost 1 base and the J segment 5 bases; nucleotides outside the gene matches: 2. The CDR3 extends over 13 amino acids. Germline V gene sequence: CDR1 SQVTM, CDR2 ANQGSEA. As DNA, the CDR3 is TGCAGCGTTGAAGCTAGCGGGAGCCACGAGCAGTACTTC. It yields the protein CSVEASGSHEQYF.

This clone was detected ten times or more. Other nucleotide sequences in the sample specify the same CDR3. This rearrangement joins TRBV7-9 to TRBJ2-3, with a possible D match to TRBD1 (5 bases). CDR1 and CDR2 from the germline V gene are SEHNR and FQNEAQ (reference sequence). Deletions cut 5 bases from V and 4 bases from J, with 10 bases between. This CDR3 has 13 amino acids. DNA of the CDR3: TGTGCCAGCAGCCCCAAGGGGCCAGATACGCAGTATTTT. This codes for CASSPKGPDTQYF. Together with reference TRBV7-9 and TRBJ2-3, the CDR3 gives the full variable domain: DTGVSQNPRHKITKRGQNVTFRCDPISEHNRLYWYRQTLGQGPEFLTYFQNEAQLEKSRLLSDRFSAERPKGSFSTLEIQRTEQGDSAMYLCASSPKGPDTQYFGPGTRLTVL.

The chain couples TRBV27 to TRBJ1-2; a weak D match, TRBD1 (5 bases). The germline V gene encodes CDR1 MNHEY and CDR2 SMNVEV (reference sequence). This CDR3 contains 14 residues. The germline V and J ends were trimmed by 5 bases and 0 bases, with 10 bases remaining between them. In nucleotides, the CDR3 is TGTGCCAGCAGTACGACAGCTGCTAACTATGGCTACACCTTC. It yields the protein CASSTTAANYGYTF.

In its sample, this clone was seen a few times. The rearrangement uses TRBV6-5 and TRBJ2-3, with D hard to call. The CDR3 runs 15 residues. Germline CDR1 MNHEY, CDR2 SVGAGI. V was trimmed by 2 bases and J by 0 bases, leaving 9 bases between them. DNA of the CDR3: TGTGCCAGCAGTTACGACACCGCTAGCACAGATACGCAGTATTTT. Protein sequence: CASSYDTASTDTQYF.